A selection of T cell receptor beta chains follows, all from one sample in a study of blood T cell repertoires in COVID-19. Some clones are missing from TCRdb's copy, which holds only in-frame ones; the method was immunoSEQ multiplex PCR. The sample gives 150,000 to 200,000 clones, roughly 89% of which show up once; just under 4% is in the top ten. Sequences were obtained from peripheral blood. The receptors stem from a woman aged 55-75 years who had recovered from COVID-19. The CDR3 runs from the conserved cysteine through the conserved F or W. The order of the fields is J gene, V gene, clone size, D gene, CDR3 DNA, CDR3 protein. The D gene is left open where the match is weak. Clone size, where shown, is once, few, many, or a class for clones that have expanded.

J gene: TRBJ2-5
V gene: TRBV11-2
clone size: -
D gene: TRBD2
CDR3 DNA: TGTGCCAGCAGCAAGAGCGGGGTAATCCCGGAGACCCAGTACTTC
CDR3 protein: CASSKSGVIPETQYF

J gene: TRBJ1-5
V gene: TRBV6-6
clone size: few
D gene: TRBD1
CDR3 DNA: TGTGCCAGCAGGGACAGGGTGGATCAGCCCCAGCATTTT
CDR3 protein: CASRDRVDQPQHF

J gene: TRBJ1-5
V gene: TRBV7-9
clone size: -
D gene: TRBD1
CDR3 DNA: TGTGCCAGCAGTCAGGGGGCGCATCAGCCCCAGCATTTT
CDR3 protein: CASSQGAHQPQHF

J gene: TRBJ2-1
V gene: TRBV18
clone size: -
D gene: TRBD2
CDR3 DNA: TGTGCCAGCTCCACGGGGGGAGGTTACAATGAGCAGTTCTTC
CDR3 protein: CASSTGGGYNEQFF

J gene: TRBJ2-7
V gene: TRBV28
clone size: -
D gene: -
CDR3 DNA: TGTGCCAGCAGTCCCCGGGGGAACTCCTACGAGCAGTACTTC
CDR3 protein: CASSPRGNSYEQYF

J gene: TRBJ2-7
V gene: TRBV7-9
clone size: few
D gene: -
CDR3 DNA: TGTGCCAGCGGGGGCCGCTCCTACGAGCAGTACTTC
CDR3 protein: CASGGRSYEQYF

J gene: TRBJ2-3
V gene: TRBV28
clone size: few
D gene: -
CDR3 DNA: TGTGCCAGCAGTTTACTCCAGGGAAGCACAGATACGCAGTATTTT
CDR3 protein: CASSLLQGSTDTQYF

J gene: TRBJ1-4
V gene: TRBV4-2
clone size: few
D gene: TRBD1
CDR3 DNA: TGTGCCAGCAGCCGGCACCTTCAGGGGGCGCTGGATGAAAAACTGTTTTTT
CDR3 protein: CASSRHLQGALDEKLFF

J gene: TRBJ2-1
V gene: TRBV28
clone size: -
D gene: TRBD1
CDR3 DNA: TGTGCCAGCAGGGGGACAGGGGGCAACCGGGAGCAGTTCTTC
CDR3 protein: CASRGTGGNREQFF

J gene: TRBJ2-2
V gene: TRBV5-1
clone size: -
D gene: TRBD1
CDR3 DNA: TGCGCCAGCAGCCCGAGAAGCCGGGACAGGGGCACCGGGGAGCTGTTTTTT
CDR3 protein: CASSPRSRDRGTGELFF

J gene: TRBJ1-2
V gene: TRBV7-9
clone size: -
D gene: TRBD1
CDR3 DNA: TGTGCCAGCAGCGCATCCGGGACAGGGCATGGCTACACCTTC
CDR3 protein: CASSASGTGHGYTF

J gene: TRBJ2-7
V gene: TRBV7-9
clone size: -
D gene: TRBD1
CDR3 DNA: TGTGCCAGCAGGTATACAGGGGACGAGCAGTACTTC
CDR3 protein: CASRYTGDEQYF

J gene: TRBJ2-3
V gene: TRBV7-9
clone size: once
D gene: TRBD2
CDR3 DNA: TGTGCCAGCACAGGGACTAGCGGGGGTCGCACAGATACGCAGTATTTT
CDR3 protein: CASTGTSGGRTDTQYF

J gene: TRBJ2-7
V gene: TRBV19
clone size: -
D gene: -
CDR3 DNA: TGTGCCAGTAGTCCCCGCAGGGGGGCCAGTCCCTACGAGCAGTACTTC
CDR3 protein: CASSPRRGASPYEQYF

J gene: TRBJ2-6
V gene: TRBV27
clone size: few
D gene: -
CDR3 DNA: TGTGCCAGCAGCCCCGGCGCGGCCGGGGCCAACGTCCTGACTTTC
CDR3 protein: CASSPGAAGANVLTF

J gene: TRBJ1-5
V gene: TRBV28
clone size: -
D gene: -
CDR3 DNA: TGTGCCAGCAGTTTATCCTCCGGTTATAGCAATCAGCCCCAGCATTTT
CDR3 protein: CASSLSSGYSNQPQHF

J gene: TRBJ2-7
V gene: TRBV2
clone size: -
D gene: TRBD1
CDR3 DNA: TGTGCCAGCAGTGAAGGACAGGGGGCCTACGAGCAGTACTTC
CDR3 protein: CASSEGQGAYEQYF

J gene: TRBJ1-2
V gene: TRBV5-1
clone size: -
D gene: TRBD1
CDR3 DNA: TGCGCCAGCAGCTCACAGGGGGCAGGGTATGGCTACACCTTC
CDR3 protein: CASSSQGAGYGYTF

J gene: TRBJ1-2
V gene: TRBV5-1
clone size: -
D gene: -
CDR3 DNA: TGCGCCAGCAGCTTGGATATGGCAGAAGGCTACACCTTC
CDR3 protein: CASSLDMAEGYTF

J gene: TRBJ1-1
V gene: TRBV2
clone size: -
D gene: -
CDR3 DNA: TGTGCCAGCAGCCGGGACACAAACACTGAAGCTTTCTTT
CDR3 protein: CASSRDTNTEAFF

J gene: TRBJ2-7
V gene: TRBV4-1
clone size: -
D gene: -
CDR3 DNA: TGCGCCAGCCGTATGTCAGGGTCGAGCCACGAGCAGTACTTC
CDR3 protein: CASRMSGSSHEQYF

J gene: TRBJ2-3
V gene: TRBV6-4
clone size: -
D gene: TRBD2
CDR3 DNA: TGTGCCAGCAGTGAGAATAGCGGGGGTACAGATACGCAGTATTTT
CDR3 protein: CASSENSGGTDTQYF

J gene: TRBJ2-5
V gene: TRBV20-1
clone size: once
D gene: -
CDR3 DNA: TGCAGTGCTAGTCCGCGGGAGACCCAGTACTTC
CDR3 protein: CSASPRETQYF

J gene: TRBJ2-3
V gene: TRBV19
clone size: -
D gene: TRBD2
CDR3 DNA: TGTGCCAGTAGTTCGGGGGGGACAGATACGCAGTATTTT
CDR3 protein: CASSSGGTDTQYF

J gene: TRBJ2-7
V gene: TRBV6-5
clone size: -
D gene: -
CDR3 DNA: TGTGCCAGCACCCCTGGGGGGAGCTACGAGCAGTACTTC
CDR3 protein: CASTPGGSYEQYF

J gene: TRBJ1-1
V gene: TRBV7-9
clone size: -
D gene: TRBD1
CDR3 DNA: TGTGCCAGCAGTACTGGACAGGGACGGGGGAACACTGAAGCTTTCTTT
CDR3 protein: CASSTGQGRGNTEAFF

J gene: TRBJ2-7
V gene: TRBV7-8
clone size: -
D gene: -
CDR3 DNA: TGTGCCAGCATCTCGGACTCGGTCTCCTACGAGCAGTACTTC
CDR3 protein: CASISDSVSYEQYF

J gene: TRBJ2-1
V gene: TRBV5-1
clone size: -
D gene: -
CDR3 DNA: TGCGCCAGCAGACATGAACAGGGCTATGAGCAGTTCTTC
CDR3 protein: CASRHEQGYEQFF

J gene: TRBJ2-5
V gene: TRBV29-1
clone size: -
D gene: TRBD1
CDR3 DNA: TGCAGCGGACGGACAGGGCGAATCAGAGATCAAGAGACCCAGTACTTC
CDR3 protein: CSGRTGRIRDQETQYF

J gene: TRBJ1-5
V gene: TRBV12-3/TRBV12-4
clone size: -
D gene: TRBD1
CDR3 DNA: TGTGCCAGCAGGGGACAGTTCAATCAGCCCCAGCATTTT
CDR3 protein: CASRGQFNQPQHF

J gene: TRBJ1-5
V gene: TRBV2
clone size: -
D gene: -
CDR3 DNA: TGTGCCAGCAGCGCAGAGGGCCCCCGTCAGCCCCAGCATTTT
CDR3 protein: CASSAEGPRQPQHF

J gene: TRBJ2-7
V gene: TRBV2
clone size: once
D gene: TRBD2
CDR3 DNA: TGTGCCAGCAGTTATTCGGGACTAGCGGGGACCCCGGGGGAGCAGTACTTC
CDR3 protein: CASSYSGLAGTPGEQYF

J gene: TRBJ1-5
V gene: TRBV6-2/TRBV6-3
clone size: -
D gene: -
CDR3 DNA: TGTGCCAGCAGTACGGACAGAAATAGCAATCAGCCCCAGCATTTT
CDR3 protein: CASSTDRNSNQPQHF

J gene: TRBJ2-7
V gene: TRBV27
clone size: -
D gene: TRBD1
CDR3 DNA: TGTGCCAGCAGTCCCCGGGACAGGGGTAGCCACGAGCAGTACTTC
CDR3 protein: CASSPRDRGSHEQYF

J gene: TRBJ2-7
V gene: TRBV9
clone size: -
D gene: TRBD2
CDR3 DNA: TGTGCCAGCAGCGTAGGGGGTAGCGGGGGCGTCTACGAGCAGTACTTC
CDR3 protein: CASSVGGSGGVYEQYF